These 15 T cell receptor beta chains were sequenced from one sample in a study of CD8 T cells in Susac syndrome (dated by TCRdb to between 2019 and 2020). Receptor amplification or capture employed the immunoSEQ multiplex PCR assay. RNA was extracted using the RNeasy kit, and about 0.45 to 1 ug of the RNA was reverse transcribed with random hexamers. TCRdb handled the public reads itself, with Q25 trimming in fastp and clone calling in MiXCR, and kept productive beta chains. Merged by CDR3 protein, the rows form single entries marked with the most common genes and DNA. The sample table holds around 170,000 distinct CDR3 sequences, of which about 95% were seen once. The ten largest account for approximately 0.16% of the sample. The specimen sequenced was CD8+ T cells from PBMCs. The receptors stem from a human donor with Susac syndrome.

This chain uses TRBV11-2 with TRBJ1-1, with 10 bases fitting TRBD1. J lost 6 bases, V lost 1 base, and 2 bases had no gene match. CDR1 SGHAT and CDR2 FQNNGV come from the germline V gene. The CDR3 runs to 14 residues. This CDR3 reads CASSLGQGAAEAFF. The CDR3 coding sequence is TGTGCCAGCAGCTTAGGACAGGGGGCGGCTGAAGCTTTCTTT.

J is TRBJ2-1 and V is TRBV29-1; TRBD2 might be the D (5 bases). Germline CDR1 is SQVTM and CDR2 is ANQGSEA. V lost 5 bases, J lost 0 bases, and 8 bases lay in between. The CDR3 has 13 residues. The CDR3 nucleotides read TGCAGCGTTCCGGGATTCTCCTACAATGAGCAGTTCTTC. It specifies CSVPGFSYNEQFF.

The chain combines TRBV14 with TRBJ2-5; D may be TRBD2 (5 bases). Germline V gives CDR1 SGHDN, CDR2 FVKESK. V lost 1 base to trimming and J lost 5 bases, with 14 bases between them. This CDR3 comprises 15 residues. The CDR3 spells CASSQVEGLRETQYF. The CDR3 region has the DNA TGTGCCAGCAGCCAAGTTGAGGGATTGAGGGAGACCCAGTACTTC.

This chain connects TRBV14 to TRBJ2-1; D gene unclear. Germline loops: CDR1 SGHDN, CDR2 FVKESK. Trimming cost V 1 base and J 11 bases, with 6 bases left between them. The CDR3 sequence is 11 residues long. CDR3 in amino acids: CASSQVGKQFF. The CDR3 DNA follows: TGTGCCAGCAGCCAAGTTGGGAAGCAGTTCTTC.

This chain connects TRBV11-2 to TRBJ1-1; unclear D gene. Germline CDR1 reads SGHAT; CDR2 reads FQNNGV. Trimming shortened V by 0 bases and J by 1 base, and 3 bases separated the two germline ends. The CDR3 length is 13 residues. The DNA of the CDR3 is TGTGCCAGCAGCTTAGACGAGAACACTGAAGCTTTCTTT. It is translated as CASSLDENTEAFF.

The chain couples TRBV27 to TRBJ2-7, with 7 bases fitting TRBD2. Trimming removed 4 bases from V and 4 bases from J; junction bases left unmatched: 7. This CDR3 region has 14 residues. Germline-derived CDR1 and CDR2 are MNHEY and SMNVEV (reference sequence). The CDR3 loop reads CASSSQLARYEQYF. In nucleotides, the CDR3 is TGTGCCAGCAGTTCACAACTAGCGAGATACGAGCAGTACTTC.

CDR3 coding DNA: TGCGCCAGCAGCCTCTCCGGGACTAGCCCCTACAATGAGCAGTTCTTC. Residues: CASSLSGTSPYNEQFF. The chain recombines TRBV4-1 with TRBJ2-1; 9 nucleotides match TRBD2. CDR1 is MGHRA and CDR2 is YSYEKL in the germline V gene. Unmatched junction bases numbered 6, after V lost 4 bases and J lost 2 bases. This CDR3 has 16 amino acids.

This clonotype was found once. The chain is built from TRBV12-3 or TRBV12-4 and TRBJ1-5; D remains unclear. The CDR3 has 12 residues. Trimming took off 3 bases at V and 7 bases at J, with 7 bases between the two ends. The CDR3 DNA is TGTGCCAGCAGTTTTTCAGACCAGCCCCAGCATTTT. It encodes CASSFSDQPQHF.

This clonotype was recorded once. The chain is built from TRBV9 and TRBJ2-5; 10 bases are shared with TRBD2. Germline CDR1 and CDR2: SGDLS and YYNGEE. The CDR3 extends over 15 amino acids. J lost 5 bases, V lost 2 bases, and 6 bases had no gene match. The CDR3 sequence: CASSVASGSPETQYF. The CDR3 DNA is TGTGCCAGCAGCGTTGCTAGCGGGAGTCCCGAGACCCAGTACTTC.

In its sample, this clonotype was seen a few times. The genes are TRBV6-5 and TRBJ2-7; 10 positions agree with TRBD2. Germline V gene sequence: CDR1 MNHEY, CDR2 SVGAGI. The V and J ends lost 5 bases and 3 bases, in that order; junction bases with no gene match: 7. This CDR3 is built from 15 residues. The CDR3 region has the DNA TGTGCCAGCAGTCCAACTAGCGGGATAAGCTACGAGCAGTACTTC. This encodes CASSPTSGISYEQYF.

The CDR3 spells CASSERTGGVGETQYF. Written as DNA, the CDR3 is TGTGCCAGTAGTGAACGAACAGGGGGCGTGGGAGAGACCCAGTACTTC. The rearrangement links TRBV19 to TRBJ2-5, with 9 bases matching TRBD1. This CDR3 is 16 amino acids long. CDR1 and CDR2 from the germline V gene are LNHDA and SQIVND (reference sequence). Germline trimming cut 5 bases from V and 4 bases from J; bases unmatched to any gene: 11.

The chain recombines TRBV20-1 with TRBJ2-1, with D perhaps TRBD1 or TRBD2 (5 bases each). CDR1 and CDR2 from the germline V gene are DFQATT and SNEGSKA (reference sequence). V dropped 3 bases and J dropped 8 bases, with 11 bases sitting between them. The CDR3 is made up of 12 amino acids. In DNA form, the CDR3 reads TGCAGTGCTAGTTATAGGGACGATGAGCAGTTCTTC. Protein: CSASYRDDEQFF.

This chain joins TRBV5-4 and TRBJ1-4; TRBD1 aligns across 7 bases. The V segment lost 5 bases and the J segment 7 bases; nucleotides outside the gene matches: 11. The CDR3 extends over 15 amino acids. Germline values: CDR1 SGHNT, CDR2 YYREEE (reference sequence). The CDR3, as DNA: TGTGCCAGCAGTCTGAAGACAGGGACTGGTGAAAAACTGTTTTTT. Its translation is CASSLKTGTGEKLFF.

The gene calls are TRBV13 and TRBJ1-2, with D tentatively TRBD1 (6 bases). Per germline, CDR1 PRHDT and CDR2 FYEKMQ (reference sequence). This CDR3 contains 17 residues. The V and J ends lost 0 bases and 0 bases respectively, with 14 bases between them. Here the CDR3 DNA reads TGTGCCAGCAGCTTAGGCCGGACAGCTGTCTCTAACTATGGCTACACCTTC. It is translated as CASSLGRTAVSNYGYTF.

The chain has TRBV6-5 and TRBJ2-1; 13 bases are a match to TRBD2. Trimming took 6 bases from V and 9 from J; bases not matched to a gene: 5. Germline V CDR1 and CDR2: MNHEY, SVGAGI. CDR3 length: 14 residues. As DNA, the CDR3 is TGTGCCAGCAGATGGACTAGCGGGAGTAGTGAGCAGTTCTTC. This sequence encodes CASRWTSGSSEQFF.